The clone carrying this T cell receptor (beta chain) was seen a few times. The antigen remains unidentified. A universal primer site was incorporated via template switching, and the cDNA contained unique molecular identifiers. Each CDR3 protein is one row after TCRdb ran MiXCR on the 5' RACE reads. The table has about 470,000 distinct CDR3 sequences, 20% to 25% seen once. The record originates from a study of identical twins. Study-wide points: Fewer insertions characterized abundant cord blood beta clonotypes, whereas memory repertoires showed none.

Germline CDR1 SEHNR, CDR2 FQNEAQ (reference sequence). The CDR3 loop spans 15 amino acids. The V end lost 4 bases, the J end lost 3 bases, and 14 bases lay between the germline ends. This sample also belongs to another study, concerning T cells expressing NK-cell markers.

The receptor's source is a woman aged 18-30 years in good health. The V call is TRBV7-9, the J call TRBJ2-3, with D unclear. Sequencing was performed on CD4+ T cells sorted from blood. CDR3 sequence reads: CASSSKTTTTDTQYF. The CDR3 coding sequence is TGTGCCAGCAGCTCCAAAACCACTACAACAGATACGCAGTATTTT.